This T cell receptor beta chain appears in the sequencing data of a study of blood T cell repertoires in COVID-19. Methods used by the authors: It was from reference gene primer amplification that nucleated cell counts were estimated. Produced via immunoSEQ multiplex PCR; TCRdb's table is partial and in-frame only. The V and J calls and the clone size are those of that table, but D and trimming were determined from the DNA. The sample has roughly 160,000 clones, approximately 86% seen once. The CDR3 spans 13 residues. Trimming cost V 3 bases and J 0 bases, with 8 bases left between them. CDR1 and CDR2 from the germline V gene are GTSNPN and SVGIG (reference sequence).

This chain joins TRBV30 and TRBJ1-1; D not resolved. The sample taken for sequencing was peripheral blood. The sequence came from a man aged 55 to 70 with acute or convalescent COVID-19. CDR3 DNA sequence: TGTGCCTGGAGAACGGGGATGAACACTGAAGCTTTCTTT. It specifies CAWRTGMNTEAFF.